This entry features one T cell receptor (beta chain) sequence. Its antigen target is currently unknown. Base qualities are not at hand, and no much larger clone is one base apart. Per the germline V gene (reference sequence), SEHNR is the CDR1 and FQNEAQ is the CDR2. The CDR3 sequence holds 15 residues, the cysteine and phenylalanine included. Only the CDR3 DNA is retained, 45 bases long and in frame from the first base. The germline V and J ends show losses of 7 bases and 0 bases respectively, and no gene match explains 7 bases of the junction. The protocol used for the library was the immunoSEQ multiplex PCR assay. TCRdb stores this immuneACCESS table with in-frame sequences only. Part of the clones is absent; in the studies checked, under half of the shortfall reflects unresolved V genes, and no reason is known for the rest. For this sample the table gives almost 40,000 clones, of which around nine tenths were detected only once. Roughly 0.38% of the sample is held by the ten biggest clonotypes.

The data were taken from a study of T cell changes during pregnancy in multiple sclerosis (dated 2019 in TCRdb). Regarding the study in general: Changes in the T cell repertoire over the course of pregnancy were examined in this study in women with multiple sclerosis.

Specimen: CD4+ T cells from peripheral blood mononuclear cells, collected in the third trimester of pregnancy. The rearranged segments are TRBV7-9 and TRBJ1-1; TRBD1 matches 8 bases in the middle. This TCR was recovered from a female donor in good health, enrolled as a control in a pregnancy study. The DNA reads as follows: TGTGCCAGCAACCCGCAGGGGGCGTTGAACACTGAAGCTTTCTTT. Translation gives CASNPQGALNTEAFF.